Here is one TCR beta chain with its context. Its antigen is still unknown. These data belong to a study of STAT5B mutations in CD4+ large granular lymphocyte leukemia. Findings and caveats of the study: No patients shared main leukemic clonotypes, though around 25% appeared at low frequency elsewhere. Compared with healthy controls (2/35), patient top clones favored TRBV06 (8/27). Patient CD4-sorted repertoires looked more clonal than healthy CD4+ repertoires, even without putative leukemic clones.

Method: immunoSEQ multiplex PCR; TCRdb's copy keeps in-frame clones and lacks some. The table lists just over 25,000 clones, about 76% of them singletons. Buffy coats from healthy blood donors served as controls. CDR1 is KGHSH and CDR2 is LQKENI in the germline V gene. The length of the CDR3 is 19 residues. Trimming removed 6 bases from V and 2 bases from J, with 23 bases in between. This chain uses TRBV18 with TRBJ2-6; D gene ambiguous. The sample comprised CD4+ T cells from blood buffy coats. The receptor comes from a human donor in good health. CDR3 DNA: TGTGCCAGCTCCTCCGTCCCCACAGTTCCCTCCCCTGGGGCCAACGTCCTGACTTTC. This sequence encodes CASSSVPTVPSPGANVLTF. The full variable domain, its missing parts supplied by reference TRBV18 and TRBJ2-6, is NAGVMQNPRHLVRRRGQEARLRCSPMKGHSHVYWYRQLPEEGLKFMVYLQKENIIDESGMPKERFSAEFPKEGPSILRIQQVVRGDSAAYFCASSSVPTVPSPGANVLTFGAGSRLTVL.